A selection of T cell receptor beta chains follows, all from one sample in a study of CD8 T cells in Susac syndrome. MiXCR, applied by TCRdb to the immunoSEQ multiplex PCR reads, yields one record per CDR3 protein. This table holds 150,000 or so distinct CDR3 sequences, about 94% found once. Source material: CD4+ T cells from PBMCs. The receptors stem from a human donor in good health. Each CDR3 is given with its conserved first and last residue. Fields, in order: D gene, J gene, clone size, V gene, CDR3 DNA, CDR3 protein. D genes are given only for firm matches. Rows give clone size only sometimes, using once, few, many, or a class for an expanded clone.

-	TRBJ2-5	-	TRBV7-6	TGTGCCAGCAGCCCTCGGGGCAGCCGCGTAGAGACCCAGTACTTC	CASSPRGSRVETQYF
TRBD2	TRBJ2-1	-	TRBV6-2/TRBV6-3	TGTGCCACCAGAACTAGCGGGGGAAATGAGCAGTTCTTC	CATRTSGGNEQFF
-	TRBJ2-5	-	TRBV12-3/TRBV12-4	TGTGCCAGCAGCGAGGGACTTTGGGGAGAGACCCAGTACTTC	CASSEGLWGETQYF
-	TRBJ1-5	-	TRBV12-3/TRBV12-4	TGTGCCAGCATGCGTGGGGGGAATCAGCCCCAGCATTTT	CASMRGGNQPQHF
-	TRBJ1-5	-	TRBV29-1	TGCAGCGCAACCACGGGAGAGGGTCAGCCCCAGCATTTT	CSATTGEGQPQHF
-	TRBJ2-2	-	TRBV29-1	TGCAGCGTCCATCGCGACACCGGGGAGCTGTTTTTT	CSVHRDTGELFF
-	TRBJ1-2	-	TRBV9	TGTGCCAGCAGCGTAGTAGGGGACTCCGGTGGCTACACCTTC	CASSVVGDSGGYTF
-	TRBJ1-4	-	TRBV2	TGTGCCAGCAGTGATGACAACGGGTATGAAAAACTGTTTTTT	CASSDDNGYEKLFF
-	TRBJ2-5	-	TRBV2	TGTGCCAGCAGTGGCCTGGAGCAGCTTCAGTACTTC	CASSGLEQLQYF
TRBD2	TRBJ2-2	-	TRBV7-3	TGTGCCAGCAGCTTAAGAACGGGACTAGCTACCGGGGAGCTGTTTTTT	CASSLRTGLATGELFF
-	TRBJ2-3	-	TRBV20-1	TGCAGTGCTAGATTCCTAGCGACGACAGATACGCAGTATTTT	CSARFLATTDTQYF
-	TRBJ2-1	-	TRBV29-1	TGCAGCGTCAAGCCTCCCTACAATGAGCAGTTCTTC	CSVKPPYNEQFF
-	TRBJ1-1	-	TRBV3-1	TGTGCCAGCAGCCAGAGGGACAAGAACACTGAAGCTTTCTTT	CASSQRDKNTEAFF
-	TRBJ2-6	-	TRBV6-2/TRBV6-3	TGTGCCAGCAGTTACCCTGGGGCCAACGTCCTGACTTTC	CASSYPGANVLTF
-	TRBJ1-2	-	TRBV19	TGTGCCAGTAGTCAATTGCGTCCAGGAGTTGGGGAGTTGGCTGGCTACACCTTC	CASSQLRPGVGELAGYTF
-	TRBJ2-1	-	TRBV29-1	TGCAGCGTTGAAATCGCGGACTTTGCCTCCGAGCAGTTCTTC	CSVEIADFASEQFF
-	TRBJ2-1	once	TRBV2	TGTGCCAGCAGTAGTCCGGGCTTCAACCGGGACAATGAGCAGTTCTTC	CASSSPGFNRDNEQFF
-	TRBJ2-1	once	TRBV20-1	TGCAGTGCCTCAGGGACCCACCGATCCGATGAGCAGTTCTTC	CSASGTHRSDEQFF
-	TRBJ2-5	-	TRBV2	TGTGCCAGCAGGGAGCCGACAGGACAAAGGACCCAGTACTTC	CASREPTGQRTQYF
-	TRBJ2-5	-	TRBV29-1	TGCAGCGTTGTTCTCGAGACCCAGTACTTC	CSVVLETQYF
-	TRBJ2-3	few	TRBV20-1	TGCAGTGCTCCCTTGGGAGATACGCAGTATTTT	CSAPLGDTQYF
-	TRBJ2-5	-	TRBV27	TGTGCCAGCAGTTTAGGGGGATGGGAGACCCAGTACTTC	CASSLGGWETQYF
-	TRBJ2-5	-	TRBV21-1	TGTGCCAGCAGCAGCGGGACTAGCGGTGATGAGACCCAGTACTTC	CASSSGTSGDETQYF
-	TRBJ2-3	-	TRBV12-3/TRBV12-4	TGTGCCAGCAGTCCTCGACCGGGGGATACGCAGTATTTT	CASSPRPGDTQYF
-	TRBJ1-1	-	TRBV9	TGTGCCAGCAGCGTAACCACGAACACTGAAGCTTTCTTT	CASSVTTNTEAFF
-	TRBJ1-1	-	TRBV4-3	TGCGCCAGCAGCCAAGAACCGAGAACCGAAACAGCTTTCTTT	CASSQEPRTETAFF
TRBD2	TRBJ2-3	-	TRBV24-1	TGTGCCACCAGTGACTCGACTAGCGGGGGGCTGAAGGATACGCAGTATTTT	CATSDSTSGGLKDTQYF
-	TRBJ1-1	-	TRBV9	TGTGCCAGCAGCGGAACCGGGACAAAGAACACTGAAGCTTTCTTT	CASSGTGTKNTEAFF
-	TRBJ1-5	-	TRBV4-3	TGCGCCAGCAGCTCGGCGACAGGCAGCAATCAGCCCCAGCATTTT	CASSSATGSNQPQHF
-	TRBJ1-5	-	TRBV20-1	TGCAGTGCTGTGTTGGGGCACCGCAATCAGCCCCAGCATTTT	CSAVLGHRNQPQHF
-	TRBJ2-7	-	TRBV20-1	TGCAGTGTGGGCGCCAACTCCTACGAGCAGTACTTC	CSVGANSYEQYF